This T cell receptor beta chain was recorded in a study of T cell repertoires and HLA-DP antigens. TCRdb keeps only in-frame clones here, not all; method: immunoSEQ multiplex PCR. The sample yields 90,000 to 130,000 clones, around 92% seen once. General observations from the study: The CD4+ repertoire was not split into naive and memory. Previously undetected clones averaged approximately 35% and 51% against the two alleles respectively.

The CDR3 runs to 16 residues. Germline CDR1 and CDR2: SGHTA and FQGNSA. V gave up 1 base and J gave up 7 bases; unmatched junction bases: 8. As for this clone: Its antigen is undetermined.

The material sequenced was CD4+ T cells from PBMCs. V and J are TRBV7-2 and TRBJ2-1, with TRBD2 matching 9 bases. The receptor's source is a woman between 18 and 30 years old in good health and CMV-seronegative. CDR3 residues: CASSLDPLAGRNEQFF. The CDR3 DNA is TGTGCCAGCAGCTTAGACCCTCTAGCGGGAAGAAATGAGCAGTTCTTC.